The 17 T cell receptor beta chains below come from one sample, sequenced in a study of blood T cell repertoires in COVID-19 (dated by TCRdb to about 2020). Preparation of the library involved the immunoSEQ multiplex PCR assay. Here the immuneACCESS table is served through TCRdb, limited to in-frame sequences with V and J called. Missing clones are a known gap in these copies; in checked studies unresolved V genes cover under half, and the rest lacks a known reason. The sample includes about 250,000 clones, with approximately 82% observed a single time. The ten largest clones take up approximately 5.3% of the sample. Sequenced: peripheral blood. The receptors were sampled from a man of 80 years or more with acute or convalescent COVID-19.

The chain employs TRBV28 and TRBJ2-7; D not certain. Germline V gene sequence: CDR1 MDHEN, CDR2 SYDVKM. V gave up 7 bases and J gave up 4 bases, with 8 bases separating them. CDR3 size: 11 residues. DNA of the CDR3: TGTGCCAGCACCACTCGGTACGAGCAGTACTTC. Residues: CASTTRYEQYF.

This clone has a count of ten or more. The V gene is TRBV11-1, the J gene TRBJ2-5; D gene unclear. V lost 3 bases, J lost 2 bases, and 7 bases lay in between. Germline loops: CDR1 SGHAT, CDR2 FQDESV (reference sequence). The CDR3 length is 13 residues. The CDR3 bases are TGTGCCAGCAGCTTTGCCGGGCAAGAGACCCAGTACTTC. This sequence encodes CASSFAGQETQYF.

This clone was seen a few times. V gene TRBV14 combines with J gene TRBJ2-7, with TRBD1 identical over 7 bases. Trimming at V came to 4 bases and at J to 2 bases, leaving 11 bases not matched to a gene. The CDR3 consists of 16 residues. Germline lookup yields CDR1 SGHDN and CDR2 FVKESK. The CDR3 is CASSPLQGIVTYEQYF. The CDR3 region has the DNA TGTGCCAGCAGCCCATTACAGGGGATTGTTACCTACGAGCAGTACTTC.

The V call is TRBV20-1, the J call TRBJ2-1; 8 nucleotides line up with TRBD2. CDR3 size: 14 residues. Germline CDR1 is DFQATT and CDR2 is SNEGSKA (reference sequence). Losses at the gene ends were 3 bases for V and 6 bases for J; bases not matched to a gene: 7. CDR3 sequence (DNA): TGCAGTGCTAGTCGCGGGAGGCTCTCCAATGAGCAGTTCTTC. Residues: CSASRGRLSNEQFF.

This clone was observed a few times. The V gene is TRBV29-1, the J gene TRBJ2-7, with 14 positions matching TRBD2. With V trimmed by 1 base and J by 3 bases, 8 bases remained unmatched. The CDR3 sequence is 17 residues long. Per germline, CDR1 SQVTM and CDR2 ANQGSEA. The CDR3 DNA is TGCAGCGTTGAAGCGGTGACTAGCGGGAGGGTGCGCTACGAGCAGTACTTC. Amino acid sequence: CSVEAVTSGRVRYEQYF.

This chain links TRBV28 with TRBJ2-7, with 7 bases that match TRBD1. Germline-derived CDR1 and CDR2 are MDHEN and SYDVKM. V lost 5 bases, J lost 5 bases, and 9 bases stayed unmatched. This CDR3 contains 14 residues. CDR3 loop: CASSNRTGWNEQYF. For the CDR3, the DNA is TGTGCCAGCAGTAACAGGACAGGATGGAACGAGCAGTACTTC.

This clone was counted once. Other DNA sequences in the same sample also yield this CDR3. The chain joins TRBV10-3 to TRBJ2-3, with TRBD2 as a possible D gene (6 bases). The CDR3 length is 13 residues. The V and J ends lost 3 bases and 4 bases respectively, with 8 bases between them. Germline V gene sequence: CDR1 ENHRY, CDR2 SYGVKD. CDR3 sequence (DNA): TGTGCCATCAGTGAATCGGGGGCAGATACGCAGTATTTT. This gives the protein CAISESGADTQYF.

The genes are TRBV4-1 and TRBJ2-2, with a possible D match to TRBD2 (5 bases). V lost 6 bases and J lost 5, with 16 bases in between. The CDR3 is made up of 15 amino acids. Per germline, CDR1 MGHRA and CDR2 YSYEKL. CDR3 sequence (DNA): TGCGCCAGCAGGGTCGCGAGCGGCCTAACCGGGGAGCTGTTTTTT. Translating it yields CASRVASGLTGELFF.

The chain is built from TRBV30 and TRBJ1-6; 8 nucleotides agree with TRBD1. Germline CDR1 is GTSNPN and CDR2 is SVGIG (reference sequence). Germline trimming cut 6 bases from V and 12 bases from J; bases unmatched to any gene: 16. This CDR3 has 15 amino acids. The CDR3 reads CACHSSDRVSIPLHF. The CDR3 bases are TGTGCCTGCCATTCCTCGGACAGGGTGAGCATACCCCTCCACTTT.

Worth noting for this clone: At the DNA level, this CDR3 is encoded by other sequences in the same sample as well. The rearrangement links TRBV5-1 to TRBJ1-1; D is perhaps TRBD1 (5 bases). V was shortened by 5 bases and J by 2 bases, with 13 bases between the two germline ends. Germline V gives CDR1 SGHRS, CDR2 YFSETQ. The CDR3 sequence is 14 residues long. In nucleotides, the CDR3 is TGCGCCAGCAGAGAAGGGGCTGGTAACACTGAAGCTTTCTTT. It codes for CASREGAGNTEAFF.

The chain joins TRBV6-5 to TRBJ2-1; 8 nucleotides match TRBD1. This CDR3 is built from 13 residues. Unmatched junction bases numbered 13, after V lost 6 bases and J lost 15 bases. The germline V gene has CDR1 MNHEY and CDR2 SVGAGI. The DNA for the CDR3 is TGTGCCAGCAGAAAGGACAGGGCTTGGGTTCCGTTCTTC. Protein product: CASRKDRAWVPFF.

CDR3 sequence: CASQEGLADYEQYF. In DNA, the CDR3 is TGTGCCAGTCAGGAGGGACTAGCGGACTACGAGCAGTACTTC. The chain has TRBV7-9 and TRBJ2-7, with TRBD2 matching 11 bases. The germline V gene encodes CDR1 SEHNR and CDR2 FQNEAQ (reference sequence). V dropped 9 bases and J dropped 3; count of bases not matched to a gene: 7. CDR3 length equals 14 residues.

For this clone: Other DNA sequences within the sample encode an identical CDR3. The V and J genes are TRBV18 and TRBJ2-3, with D perhaps matching TRBD2 (6 bases). The CDR3 extends over 13 amino acids. Germline V CDR1 and CDR2: KGHSH, LQKENI. V gave up 5 bases and J gave up 1 base, with 7 bases separating them. The CDR3 DNA reads TGTGCCAGCTCATCGGGAGGCACAGATACGCAGTATTTT. It codes for CASSSGGTDTQYF.

The chain joins TRBV3-1 (or the pseudogene TRBV3-2) to TRBJ1-2; 7 bases line up with TRBD1. The CDR3 is 12 residues long. Germline CDR1 reads LGHDT; CDR2 reads YNNKEL (reference sequence). Germline trimming cut 3 bases from V and 11 bases from J; bases unmatched to any gene: 6. For the CDR3, the DNA is TGTGCCAGCAGCCACCATACAGGGGCTTACACCTTC. Protein: CASSHHTGAYTF.

The count of this clone is one. V and J are TRBV5-1 and TRBJ2-7, with 7 bases fitting TRBD2. This CDR3 has 15 residues. Trimming took 3 bases from V and 0 from J; bases not matched to a gene: 6. CDR1 SGHRS and CDR2 YFSETQ come from the germline V gene. The CDR3 spells CASSSIAGNSYEQYF. CDR3 bases: TGCGCCAGCAGCTCGATAGCGGGTAACTCCTACGAGCAGTACTTC.

In DNA, the CDR3 is TGTGCCAGCCAGAGCGGGGCCGGGGGGACCCAGTACTTC. The encoded protein is CASQSGAGGTQYF. V usage is TRBV4-2 and J usage is TRBJ2-5, with 7 bases fitting TRBD2. The CDR3 length is 13 residues. With V trimmed by 8 bases and J by 7 bases, 10 bases remained unmatched. Germline V gene lookup returns CDR1 LGHNA and CDR2 YNFKEQ.

The V gene is TRBV9, the J gene TRBJ1-2; 7 bases are a match to TRBD1. The CDR3 spans 16 residues. The germline CDR1 and CDR2 sequences are SGDLS and YYNGEE. Trimming cost V 2 bases and J 0 bases; bases outside gene matches: 7. CDR3 amino acids: CASSVTRTGSNYGYTF. The CDR3 DNA reads as TGTGCCAGCAGCGTGACAAGGACAGGCTCTAACTATGGCTACACCTTC.